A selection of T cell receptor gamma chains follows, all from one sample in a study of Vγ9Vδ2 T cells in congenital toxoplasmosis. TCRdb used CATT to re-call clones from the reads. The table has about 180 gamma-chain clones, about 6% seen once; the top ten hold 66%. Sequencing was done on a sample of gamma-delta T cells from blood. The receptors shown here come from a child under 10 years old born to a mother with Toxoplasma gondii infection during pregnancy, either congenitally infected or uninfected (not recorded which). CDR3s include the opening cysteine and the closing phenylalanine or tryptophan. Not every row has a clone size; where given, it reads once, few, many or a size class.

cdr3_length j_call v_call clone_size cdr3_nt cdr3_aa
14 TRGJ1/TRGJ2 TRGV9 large TGTGCCTTGTGGGAGGTGCTGAATTATTATAAGAAACTCTTT CALWEVLNYYKKLF
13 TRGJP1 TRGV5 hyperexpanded TGTGCCACCTGGGACAGGCCTGGTTGGTTCAAGATATTT CATWDRPGWFKIF
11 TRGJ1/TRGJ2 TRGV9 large TGTGCCTTGTGGGAGCCAGGAGGGAAACTCTTT CALWEPGGKLF
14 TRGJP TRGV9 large TGTGCCTTGTGGCAAGAGTTGGGCAAAAAAATCAAGGTATTT CALWQELGKKIKVF
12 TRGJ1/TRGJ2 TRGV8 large TGTGCCACCTGGTTTCCCCCGGGGGAGAAACTCTTT CATWFPPGEKLF
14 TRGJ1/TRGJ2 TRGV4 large TGTGCCACCTGGGATGGGCAGAATTATTATAAGAAACTCTTT CATWDGQNYYKKLF
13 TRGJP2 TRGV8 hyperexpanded TGTGCCACCTGGGCGTGTTGTGATTGGATCAAGACGTTT CATWACCDWIKTF
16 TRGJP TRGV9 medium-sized TGTGCCTTGTGGGAGGTGAGCGAGTTGGGCAAAAAAATCAAGGTATTT CALWEVSELGKKIKVF
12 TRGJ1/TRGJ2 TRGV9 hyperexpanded TGTGCCTTGTGGAAAATTTATTATAAGAAACTCTTT CALWKIYYKKLF
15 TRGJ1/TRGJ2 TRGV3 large TGTGCCACCTGGGACAGGAACCACTTTTATTATAAGAAACTCTTT CATWDRNHFYYKKLF
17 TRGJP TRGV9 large TGTGCCTTGTGGGAGGCCCCACAAGAGTTGGGCAAAAAAATCAAGGTATTT CALWEAPQELGKKIKVF
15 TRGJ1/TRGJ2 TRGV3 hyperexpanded TGTGCCACCTGGGACAGGTCCCTGAATTATTATAAGAAACTCTTT CATWDRSLNYYKKLF
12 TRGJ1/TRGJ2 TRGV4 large TGTGCCACCTGGGATCACGAGGATAAGAAACTCTTT CATWDHEDKKLF
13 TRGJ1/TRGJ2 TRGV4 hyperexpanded TGTGCCACCTGGGATGGGCCCAATTATAAGAAACTCTTT CATWDGPNYKKLF
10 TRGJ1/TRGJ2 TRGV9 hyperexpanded TGTGCCTTGTGGGAGGTGAAGAAACTCTTT CALWEVKKLF
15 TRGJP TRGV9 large TGTGCCTTGTGGCAGCAAGAGTTGGGCAAAAAAATCAAGGTATTT CALWQQELGKKIKVF
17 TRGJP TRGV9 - TGTGCCTTGTGGGAGGTGAGGGGGGAGTTGGGCAAAAAAATCAAGGTATTT CALWEVRGELGKKIKVF
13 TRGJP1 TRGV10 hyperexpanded TGTGCTGCGTGGGATACCACTGGTTGGTTCAAGATATTT CAAWDTTGWFKIF
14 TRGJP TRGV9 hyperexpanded TGTGCCTTGTGGGAGAAGTTGGGCAAAAAAATCAAGGTATTT CALWEKLGKKIKVF
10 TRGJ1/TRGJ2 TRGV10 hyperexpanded TGTGCTGCGTGGGAGCCTAAGAAACTCTTT CAAWEPKKLF